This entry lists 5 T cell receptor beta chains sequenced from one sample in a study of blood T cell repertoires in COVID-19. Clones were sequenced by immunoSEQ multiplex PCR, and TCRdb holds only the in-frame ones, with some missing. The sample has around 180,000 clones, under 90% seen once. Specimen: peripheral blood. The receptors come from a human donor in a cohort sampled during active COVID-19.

CDR3 sequence reads: CASSLGTGVIAKNIQYF. The CDR3 coding sequence is TGTGCCAGCAGCTTAGGCACAGGGGTAATTGCCAAAAACATTCAGTACTTC. This chain joins TRBV7-8 and TRBJ2-4, with 7 bases that match TRBD1. This CDR3 is 17 amino acids long. Germline V gene data show CDR1 as SGHVS and CDR2 as FQNEAQ. The trim removed 1 base at V and 1 base at J, leaving 7 bases unmatched.

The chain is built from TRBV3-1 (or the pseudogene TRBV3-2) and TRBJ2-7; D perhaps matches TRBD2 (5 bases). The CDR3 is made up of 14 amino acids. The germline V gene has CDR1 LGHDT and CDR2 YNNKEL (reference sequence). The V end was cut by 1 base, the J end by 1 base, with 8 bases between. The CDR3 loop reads CASSQGPGSYEQYF. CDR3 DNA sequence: TGTGCCAGCAGCCAAGGACCGGGGTCCTACGAGCAGTACTTC.

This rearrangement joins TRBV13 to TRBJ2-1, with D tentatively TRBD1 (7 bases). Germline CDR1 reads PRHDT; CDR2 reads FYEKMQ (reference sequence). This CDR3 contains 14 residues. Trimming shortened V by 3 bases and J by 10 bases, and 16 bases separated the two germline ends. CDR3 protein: CASSLGQGGTEQFF. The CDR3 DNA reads TGTGCCAGCAGCTTGGGTCAGGGGGGCACCGAGCAGTTCTTC.

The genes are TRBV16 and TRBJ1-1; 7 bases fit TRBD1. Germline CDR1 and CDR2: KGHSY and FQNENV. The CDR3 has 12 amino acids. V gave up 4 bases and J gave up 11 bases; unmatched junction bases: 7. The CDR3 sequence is CASSRDSLKAFF. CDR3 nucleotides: TGTGCCAGCAGCCGGGACAGCCTCAAGGCTTTCTTT.

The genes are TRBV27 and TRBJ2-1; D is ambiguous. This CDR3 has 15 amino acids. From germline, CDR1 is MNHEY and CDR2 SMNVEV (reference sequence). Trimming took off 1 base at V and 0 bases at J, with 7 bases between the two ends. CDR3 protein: CASSLFPSSYNEQFF. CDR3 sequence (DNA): TGTGCCAGCAGTTTATTCCCTAGCTCCTACAATGAGCAGTTCTTC.